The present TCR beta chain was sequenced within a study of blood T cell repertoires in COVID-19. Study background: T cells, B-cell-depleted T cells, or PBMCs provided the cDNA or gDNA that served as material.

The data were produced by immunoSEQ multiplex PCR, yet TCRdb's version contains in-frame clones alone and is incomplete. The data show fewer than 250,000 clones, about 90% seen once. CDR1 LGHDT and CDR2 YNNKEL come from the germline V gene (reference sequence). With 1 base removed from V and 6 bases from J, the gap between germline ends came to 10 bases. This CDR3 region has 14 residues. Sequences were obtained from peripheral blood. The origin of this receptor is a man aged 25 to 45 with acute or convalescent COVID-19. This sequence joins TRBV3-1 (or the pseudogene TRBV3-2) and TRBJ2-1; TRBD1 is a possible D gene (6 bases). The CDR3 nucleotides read TGTGCCAGCAGCCAAGGAACAGGGCTCAATGAGCAGTTCTTC. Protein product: CASSQGTGLNEQFF.